This T cell receptor (beta chain) was identified during a study of blood T cell repertoires in COVID-19. Study context: Specimens from acute and convalescent COVID-19 originated in the United States, Italy and Spain.

Original handling: Reference gene primer amplification gave estimated nucleated cell counts. Profiling relied on immunoSEQ multiplex PCR, and the TCRdb table lists in-frame clones only, not all of them. The V and J calls and clone size were taken over from that table, and D and trimming were inferred from the DNA. The table shows about 180,000 clones, with approximately 81% occurring only once. The germline V gene has CDR1 MGHRA and CDR2 YSYEKL. This CDR3 contains 16 residues. With 0 bases removed from V and 4 bases from J, the gap between germline ends came to 15 bases. The receptor comes from a woman aged 80 or older with active or convalescent COVID-19. The rearrangement uses TRBV4-1 and TRBJ1-2; D possibly corresponds to TRBD1 (5 bases). Sequencing was carried out using peripheral blood. CDR3 residues: CASSQDPAFQGYGYTF. Written as DNA, the CDR3 is TGCGCCAGCAGCCAAGACCCGGCCTTTCAGGGCTATGGCTACACCTTC.